A single sample is the source of the 22 T cell receptor beta chains below, sequenced in a study of post-analysis software for immune sequencing data. Study-wide results and limits: With TRBV5-6, TRBV5-1 and TRBV20-1 included, about five TRBV segments were more frequent in patients than in controls.

Incorporated into the TCR beta cDNA libraries were unique molecular identifiers, which served to reduce PCR and sequencing biases. TCRdb fed the PCR reads into MiXCR, producing one record per CDR3 protein. The sample holds some 690,000 distinct CDR3 sequences, approximately 60% seen once. No antigen has been identified for these receptors. Source material: blood. The receptors originated from a girl aged 2-10 years with multiple sclerosis.

The chain uses TRBV5-1 and TRBJ2-3, with D perhaps given as TRBD1 or TRBD2 (6 bases each). CDR1 is SGHRS, CDR2 YFSETQ, per germline. V lost 6 bases to trimming and J lost 4 bases, with 18 bases between them. The CDR3 length is 15 residues. CDR3: CASKPTSGAADTQYF. CDR3 bases: TGCGCCAGCAAACCTACCTCGGGGGCGGCAGATACGCAGTATTTT.

This sequence joins TRBV10-3 and TRBJ2-1; 10 nucleotides agree with TRBD2. The germline CDR1 and CDR2 sequences are ENHRY and SYGVKD. The CDR3 has 17 residues. With 3 bases clipped from V and 4 bases from J, the junction kept 9 bases outside the gene matches. For the CDR3, the DNA is TGTGCCATCAGTGACCCTCAGGGACTAGCGCCTTACAATGAGCAGTTCTTC. Its translation: CAISDPQGLAPYNEQFF.

This clonotype was seen only a few times. The CDR3 loop reads CASSQHTPGLGSDEQFF. The CDR3 coding sequence is TGTGCCAGCAGCCAACATACACCGGGACTCGGATCCGATGAGCAGTTCTTC. The chain links TRBV4-2 to TRBJ2-1; the D gene is possibly TRBD2 (6 bases). This CDR3 is 17 amino acids long. Germline V CDR1 and CDR2: LGHNA, YNFKEQ. Trimming left V 2 bases short and J 8 bases short, with 22 bases between.

This rearrangement joins TRBV11-2 to TRBJ2-3, with 9 bases fitting TRBD1. V was clipped by 5 bases and J by 1 base; unmatched bases: 7. Germline V gives CDR1 SGHAT, CDR2 FQNNGV. The CDR3 has 16 residues. CDR3 sequence reads: CASSPWTGVGTDTQYF. The CDR3 DNA reads TGTGCCAGCAGCCCGTGGACAGGGGTAGGCACAGATACGCAGTATTTT.

The chain links TRBV7-3 to TRBJ2-1; 7 bases are a match to TRBD2. This CDR3 contains 16 residues. Trimming at V came to 1 base and at J to 4 bases, leaving 7 bases not matched to a gene. Germline CDR1 SGHTA, CDR2 FQGTGA. CDR3 coding DNA: TGTGCCAGCAGCTTAAGTTTTGCGGGAGTGTACAATGAGCAGTTCTTC. It yields the protein CASSLSFAGVYNEQFF.

The CDR3 region has the DNA TGTGCCAGCAGTGGGGGTGTCGGGGGTTATTCCCTAGCCAAAAACATTCAGTACTTC. This encodes CASSGGVGGYSLAKNIQYF. The V gene is TRBV25-1, the J gene TRBJ2-4; perhaps TRBD2 as D (6 bases). Germline values: CDR1 MGHDK, CDR2 SYGVNS. V was cut by 4 bases and J by 0 bases, with 22 bases left in between. The length of the CDR3 is 19 residues.

The V gene is TRBV20-1, the J gene TRBJ2-3, with D tentatively TRBD2 (5 bases). The CDR3 length is 18 residues. Germline V gene lookup returns CDR1 DFQATT and CDR2 SNEGSKA (reference sequence). V lost 0 bases and J lost 0, with 19 bases in between. In DNA form, the CDR3 reads TGCAGTGCTAGAGACCCCCGCGCACCTGGAGGTAGCACAGATACGCAGTATTTT. Translated: CSARDPRAPGGSTDTQYF.

J is TRBJ2-3 and V is TRBV7-2; D might be TRBD2 (5 bases). The CDR3 is made up of 15 amino acids. Germline V lookup: CDR1 SGHTA, CDR2 FQGNSA. V was shortened by 4 bases and J by 0 bases, with 11 bases between the two germline ends. CDR3 sequence (DNA): TGTGCCAGCAGCTCAACTAGGATTAGCACAGATACGCAGTATTTT. Encoded protein: CASSSTRISTDTQYF.

This clonotype was seen only a few times. V gene TRBV7-9 combines with J gene TRBJ1-6, with TRBD1 identical over 7 bases. Unmatched junction bases numbered 8, after V lost 3 bases and J lost 12 bases. This CDR3 has 14 residues. CDR1 and CDR2 (germline): SEHNR, FQNEAQ (reference sequence). The CDR3: CASSLDRSNGPLHF. The CDR3 DNA is TGTGCCAGCAGCTTGGACAGGTCAAACGGACCCCTCCACTTT. The variable domain in full, with the rest retrieved from reference TRBV7-9 and TRBJ1-6, is DTGVSQNPRHKITKRGQNVTFRCDPISEHNRLYWYRQTLGQGPEFLTYFQNEAQLEKSRLLSDRFSAERPKGSFSTLEIQRTEQGDSAMYLCASSLDRSNGPLHFGNGTRLTVT.

V gene TRBV20-1 combines with J gene TRBJ2-1, with a weak D call TRBD2 (6 bases). The CDR3 length is 13 residues. Germline loops: CDR1 DFQATT, CDR2 SNEGSKA (reference sequence). Between the trimmed V and J ends, which lost 3 bases and 5 bases, there was a span of 11 bases. CDR3 in DNA: TGCAGTGCTAGGGGGACTCCCGACAATGAGCAGTTCTTC. This sequence encodes CSARGTPDNEQFF.

This rearrangement joins TRBV5-6 to TRBJ1-2; 9 bases fit TRBD1. Germline lookup yields CDR1 SGHDT and CDR2 YYEEEE. V shed 3 bases, J shed 4 bases, and the junction held 7 bases outside the gene matches. The CDR3 has 15 residues. This chain's CDR3 is CASSSRTGASYGYTF. The CDR3 bases are TGTGCCAGCAGCTCCCGGACAGGGGCGTCCTATGGCTACACCTTC.

This clonotype was counted only a few times. V usage is TRBV10-3 and J usage is TRBJ1-5, with D maybe TRBD1 (5 bases). From germline, CDR1 is ENHRY and CDR2 SYGVKD. Trimming removed 10 bases at V and 4 bases at J, with 17 bases between. This CDR3 region has 14 residues. In DNA form, the CDR3 reads TGTGCCACCGAAGACAGTAACCTAAATCAGCCCCAGCATTTT. This encodes CATEDSNLNQPQHF.

The chain uses TRBV20-1 and TRBJ2-5; 9 bases map to TRBD2. This CDR3 has 13 residues. CDR1 DFQATT and CDR2 SNEGSKA come from the germline V gene (reference sequence). Trimming took 6 bases from V and 1 from J; bases not matched to a gene: 3. CDR3 nucleotides: TGCAGTGCCGGGACTAGCCCCCAAGAGACCCAGTACTTC. Its translation is CSAGTSPQETQYF.

This clonotype is a singleton in its sample. The rearrangement joins TRBV15 to TRBJ1-5; D is undetermined. CDR1 and CDR2 from the germline V gene are LNHNV and YYDKDF (reference sequence). V was pared by 6 bases and J by 3 bases, with 9 bases between. This CDR3 has 13 residues. CDR3 bases: TGTGCCACCAGGGGCACAACCAATCAGCCCCAGCATTTT. Protein sequence: CATRGTTNQPQHF.

This clonotype showed up just once. This sequence joins TRBV4-2 and TRBJ2-6, with 8 nucleotides matching TRBD1. Germline CDR1 and CDR2: LGHNA and YNFKEQ. CDR3 length equals 19 residues. J gave up 0 bases and V 4 bases, and 11 bases lay outside the gene matches. The CDR3 reads CASSPNGQGHSSGANVLTF. DNA for the CDR3: TGTGCCAGCAGCCCAAATGGACAGGGCCACTCCTCTGGGGCCAACGTCCTGACTTTC.

In its sample, this clonotype was seen a few times. The J gene is TRBJ2-3, the V gene TRBV5-5; D gene uncertain. The CDR3 loop spans 14 amino acids. Germline-derived CDR1 and CDR2 are SGHKS and YYEKEE (reference sequence). Deletions cut 4 bases from V and 1 base from J, with 10 bases between. In DNA, the CDR3 is TGTGCCAGCAGCCCCCGGATGGGCACAGATACGCAGTATTTT. Translation: CASSPRMGTDTQYF.

This chain links TRBV11-2 with TRBJ2-3; D might be TRBD2 (5 bases). CDR3 length: 16 residues. Germline V lookup: CDR1 SGHAT, CDR2 FQNNGV. V lost 2 bases to trimming and J lost 5 bases, with 17 bases between them. CDR3 DNA: TGTGCCAGCAGCTTATCCTCTGGGCGGGTGGGAGATACGCAGTATTTT. It specifies CASSLSSGRVGDTQYF. The whole variable domain, filled in from reference TRBV11-2 and TRBJ2-3, reads EAGVAQSPRYKIIEKRQSVAFWCNPISGHATLYWYQQILGQGPKLLIQFQNNGVVDDSQLPKDRFSAERLKGVDSTLKIQPAKLEDSAVYLCASSLSSGRVGDTQYFGPGTRLTVL.

This clonotype was detected once. The chain has TRBV15 and TRBJ2-5; 8 bases match TRBD1. Germline V CDR1 and CDR2: LNHNV, YYDKDF (reference sequence). CDR3 size: 13 residues. The J segment lost 5 bases and the V segment lost 5 bases, leaving 4 bases of the junction unmatched. This CDR3 reads CATSFGQGETQYF. For the CDR3, the DNA is TGTGCCACCAGCTTTGGACAGGGTGAGACCCAGTACTTC.

V usage is TRBV4-2 and J usage is TRBJ1-2; 10 nucleotides align to TRBD1. The CDR3 has 18 residues. V gave up 0 bases and J gave up 8 bases; unmatched junction bases: 15. CDR1 and CDR2 from the germline V gene are LGHNA and YNFKEQ. The CDR3 DNA reads TGTGCCAGCAGCCAAGAGGGGACAGGGGCCCGGGCGCAGTACGGCTACACCTTC. It specifies CASSQEGTGARAQYGYTF.

The chain carries TRBV5-1 and TRBJ2-5; D may be TRBD1 (6 bases). The J call could be wrong; TRBJ2-7 is a better fit for the DNA end. The CDR3 spans 14 residues. Germline V gene sequence: CDR1 SGHRS, CDR2 YFSETQ. CDR3 bases: TGCGCCAGCAGCCCAAGGACAGTTTTCGACGAGCAGTACTTC. Protein sequence: CASSPRTVFDEQYF.

The chain has TRBV12-3 or TRBV12-4 and TRBJ2-1, with D perhaps matching TRBD2 (6 bases). V lost 1 base and J lost 3, with 16 bases in between. The CDR3 runs to 17 residues. CDR3 loop: CASSLEGRGPDYNEQFF. CDR3 in DNA: TGTGCCAGCAGTTTAGAAGGGCGGGGACCCGACTACAATGAGCAGTTCTTC.

CDR3 protein: CASSLGHSRDTQYF. Written as DNA, the CDR3 is TGCGCCAGCAGCTTGGGTCATTCGAGGGATACGCAGTATTTT. The genes are TRBV5-1 and TRBJ2-3; D not certain. Germline V gene sequence: CDR1 SGHRS, CDR2 YFSETQ. CDR3 length equals 14 residues. With 0 bases removed from V and 6 bases from J, the gap between germline ends came to 11 bases.